This T cell receptor (beta chain) originates from a study of T cell responses to AZD1222 COVID-19 vaccine. Whole-study results and caveats: After two AZD1222 doses, spike-specific TCR breadth and depth rose versus day 0. Baseline testing showed seropositivity in only a handful of AZD1222 recipients. CD4 TCRs covered the whole spike, strongest at regions 160-218 and 743-854.

Method: immunoSEQ multiplex PCR; TCRdb's copy keeps in-frame clones and lacks some. The data hold about 180,000 clones, with about nine tenths observed a single time. CDR3 size: 15 residues. The ends were cut back, 0 bases at V and 6 bases at J, with 11 bases in the middle. Germline V gene sequence: CDR1 SGHAT, CDR2 FQNNGV. Concerning this clone: Its antigen remains unidentified.

The TCR comes from an adult in good health. Material: peripheral blood, obtained on day 0 of AZD1222 vaccination. The chain couples TRBV11-2 to TRBJ1-4; tentative D call: TRBD1 (5 bases). This CDR3 reads CASSLERDLYEKLFF. In DNA form, the CDR3 reads TGTGCCAGCAGCTTAGAGAGGGACTTATATGAAAAACTGTTTTTT.